This T cell receptor beta chain emerged from a study of shared T cell receptors in the human thymus. Germline CDR1 ENHRY, CDR2 SYGVKD. The V and J ends lost 7 bases and 4 bases respectively, with 16 bases between them. CDR3 length: 14 amino acids. Sequencing was performed with immunoSEQ multiplex PCR; in TCRdb, only in-frame clones are kept and a portion is missing. In the table there are some 760,000 clones, 80% to 90% of which are singletons. The data also belong to a second study, concerning human thymus T cells. In that study: In corrective heart surgery, resections were taken, and these provided the thymus tissue.

The sequence was obtained from a girl less than two years old with a congenital heart defect. The chain carries TRBV10-3 and TRBJ1-1; D may be TRBD1 (6 bases). Sequenced material: thymocytes. CDR3 in amino acids: CAITQGRGSTEAFF. CDR3 DNA: TGTGCCATCACTCAGGGGCGAGGGAGCACTGAAGCTTTCTTT.